This TCR beta chain was sequenced in a study of T cells in Graves' hyperthyroidism and ophthalmopathy. This clonotype was seen a few times. Researchers amplified the TCR beta CDR3 regions from RNA transcripts. HTBI primers drove first-round RT-PCR of the TCR CDR3. A single record per CDR3 protein comes from TCRdb applying MiXCR to the multiplex PCR reads. In the table there are approximately 740,000 distinct CDR3 sequences, about 15% of which are singletons. Over 18 months, lack of ophthalmopathy progression marked Graves' hyperthyroidism as stable. The sequenced sample was blood. The clonotype originates from a young woman with Graves' hyperthyroidism.

The CDR3 bases are TGCAGCGTTGAATGGGGCAGTTTCGAAGAGACCCAGTACTTC. It codes for CSVEWGSFEETQYF. This chain links TRBV29-1 with TRBJ2-5; D possibly corresponds to TRBD1 (5 bases). The CDR3 runs 14 residues. Germline lookup yields CDR1 SQVTM and CDR2 ANQGSEA. Trimming stripped 2 bases from V and 3 bases from J, with 13 bases between.